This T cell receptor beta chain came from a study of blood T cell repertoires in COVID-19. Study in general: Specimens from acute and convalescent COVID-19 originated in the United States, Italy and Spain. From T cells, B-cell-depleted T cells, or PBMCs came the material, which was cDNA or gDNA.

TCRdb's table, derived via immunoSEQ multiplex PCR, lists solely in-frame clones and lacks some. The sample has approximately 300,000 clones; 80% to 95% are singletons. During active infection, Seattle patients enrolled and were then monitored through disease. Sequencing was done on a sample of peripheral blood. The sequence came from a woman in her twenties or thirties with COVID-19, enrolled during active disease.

Here the CDR3 reads CASSESGVETQYF. In DNA form, the CDR3 reads TGCGCCAGCAGTGAGTCTGGAGTTGAGACCCAGTACTTC. The V call is TRBV10-1, the J call TRBJ2-5, with unresolved D. The germline gives CDR1 WNHNN, CDR2 SYGVQD (reference sequence). The CDR3 loop spans 13 amino acids. V was trimmed by 0 bases and J by 5 bases, leaving 7 bases between them.